The 2 T cell receptor beta chains below come from one sample, sequenced in a study of blood T cell repertoires in COVID-19. Only in-frame clones appear in the TCRdb table, and some are missing; sequencing was by immunoSEQ multiplex PCR. The table lists fewer than 200,000 clones, 81% of them singletons. Sequencing was carried out using peripheral blood. The receptor source for this set is an elderly woman with COVID-19, enrolled during active disease.

The gene calls are TRBV19 and TRBJ1-5, with 7 bases aligning to TRBD1. The CDR3 covers 14 residues. The germline V gene has CDR1 LNHDA and CDR2 SQIVND (reference sequence). V lost 5 bases and J lost 7; bases outside the gene matches: 8. The CDR3 nucleotides are TGTGCCAGTAGTTCGGGACAGCCCGAACAGCCCCAGCATTTT. Translating gives CASSSGQPEQPQHF.

The CDR3 region is CASSLPGTSGTYEQYF. Here the CDR3 DNA reads TGTGCCAGCAGTTTGCCCGGGACTAGCGGAACCTACGAGCAGTACTTC. The chain links TRBV28 to TRBJ2-7, with 11 positions matching TRBD2. The V gene's germline CDR1 is MDHEN and CDR2 SYDVKM. The CDR3 is 16 residues long. With V trimmed by 3 bases and J by 2 bases, 6 bases remained unmatched.